Listed below are T cell receptor beta chains from one sample, sequenced in a study of response to subunit inactivated influenza vaccine. TCRdb redid the calling of the RT-PCR reads with MiXCR, one entry per CDR3 protein. The repertoire includes 860,000 or so distinct CDR3 sequences, 21% of them detected once, and 10% sits in the top ten. Sequenced here: PBMCs from blood, sampled more than 4 days after vaccination. These receptors all come from a man between 45 and 60 years old who received an inactivated influenza vaccine. The CDR3 runs from the conserved cysteine through the conserved F or W. The D gene is left open where the match is weak. Clone size is not always given. Where it is, it says once, few, many or a class for expanded clones.

clone_size	d_call	v_call	j_call	cdr3_nt	cdr3_aa
NA	NA	TRBV28	TRBJ1-2	TGTGCCAGCAGTTTTAGTGCCGTGGGGGGCTACACCTTC	CASSFSAVGGYTF
NA	NA	TRBV12-3/TRBV12-4	TRBJ2-7	TGTGCCAGCAGTTTAGGAGGGAGCTTCGGCGAGCAGTACTTC	CASSLGGSFGEQYF
few	TRBD1	TRBV20-1	TRBJ1-5	TGCAGTGCTAGCGCCTGGACAGGGGTAATTCAGCCCCAGCATTTT	CSASAWTGVIQPQHF
few	TRBD1	TRBV2	TRBJ2-7	TGTGCCAGCAGCGGACAGGGTAGGGCCTACGAGCAGTACTTC	CASSGQGRAYEQYF
many	TRBD2	TRBV3-1	TRBJ2-2	TGTGCCAGCAGCCGAGCGGGAGCGAGCACCGGGGAGCTGTTTTTT	CASSRAGASTGELFF
NA	NA	TRBV7-3	TRBJ2-3	TGTGCCAGCAGCTTAGGTCGGCCAGGGGGAGGGAATACGCAGTATTTT	CASSLGRPGGGNTQYF
NA	TRBD1	TRBV5-1	TRBJ2-2	TGCGCCAGCAGGCCGACAGGGGAGATCTCGACCGGGGAGCTGTTTTTT	CASRPTGEISTGELFF
few	NA	TRBV11-1	TRBJ2-7	TGTGCCAGCAGCCCCGAAAGGCATAGCTCCTACGAGCAGTACTTC	CASSPERHSSYEQYF
few	TRBD2	TRBV12-3/TRBV12-4	TRBJ2-1	TGTGCCAGCATTTGGGGGGGCTACAATGAGCAGTTCTTC	CASIWGGYNEQFF
few	NA	TRBV7-9	TRBJ2-1	TGTGCCATCGTCTTCGGGAACAATGAGCAGTTCTTC	CAIVFGNNEQFF
few	NA	TRBV4-3	TRBJ2-3	TGCGCCAGCAGCCAAGATCCTTTTACACTTTGGGATACGCAGTATTTT	CASSQDPFTLWDTQYF
NA	TRBD2	TRBV7-2	TRBJ2-3	TGTGCCAGCAGCTTAACTAGCGGGGGGGCCGGGCCAGATACGCAGTATTTT	CASSLTSGGAGPDTQYF
NA	TRBD1	TRBV20-1	TRBJ2-7	TGCAGTGCCAATTCAGACAGGGTCTATGACGAGCAGTACTTC	CSANSDRVYDEQYF
NA	NA	TRBV20-1	TRBJ2-1	TGCAGTGTTCTACAAGGGGGGGATGAGCAGTTCTTC	CSVLQGGDEQFF
few	TRBD2	TRBV25-1	TRBJ2-1	TGTGCCAGCAGTGGTTTTGGGGGCAATTACCGGGGGGGCCGGAATGAGCAGTTCTTC	CASSGFGGNYRGGRNEQFF
few	TRBD1	TRBV6-5	TRBJ1-1	TGTGCCAGCAGTTCTTATCGACAGGGTCGGGTGAACACTGAAGCTTTCTTT	CASSSYRQGRVNTEAFF
few	TRBD2	TRBV27	TRBJ2-1	TGTGCCAGCAGCCTCAGAGCTTCGGCGCGGGGGGAATACAATGAGCAGTTCTTC	CASSLRASARGEYNEQFF
few	NA	TRBV27	TRBJ2-1	TGTGCCAGCAGTTTTTTTAGAGCGAGTGAGCAGTTCTTC	CASSFFRASEQFF
NA	NA	TRBV7-2	TRBJ2-7	TGTGCCAGCAGCTTCGGGTTCCTCGGGAGCTCCTACGAGCAGTACTTC	CASSFGFLGSSYEQYF
many	TRBD1	TRBV7-9	TRBJ1-4	TGTGCCAGCAGCCTCTGGACAGGGGGCAGGGCTAATGAAAAACTGTTTTTT	CASSLWTGGRANEKLFF
NA	NA	TRBV9	TRBJ2-1	TGTGCCAGCAGCGTAGATACTCGAGCGTACAATGAGCAGTTCTTC	CASSVDTRAYNEQFF
many	NA	TRBV12-3/TRBV12-4	TRBJ2-1	TGTGCCAGCACCACCAGCCGCTACAATGAGCAGTTCTTC	CASTTSRYNEQFF
NA	NA	TRBV4-3	TRBJ1-5	TGCGCCAGCAGCCTCCGGGACGGTAGCAATCAGCCCCAGCATTTT	CASSLRDGSNQPQHF
few	TRBD2	TRBV11-1	TRBJ2-3	TGTGCCAGCAGACCCCCGGGACTAGCGGACCAAGATTCCACAGATACGCAGTATTTT	CASRPPGLADQDSTDTQYF
many	NA	TRBV27	TRBJ1-5	TGTGCCAGCAGTACCGGGATCAATCAGCCCCAGCATTTT	CASSTGINQPQHF
few	NA	TRBV29-1	TRBJ2-5	TGCAGCGTTGAAGATTCACGGGCTCCCGACCAAGAGACCCAGTACTTC	CSVEDSRAPDQETQYF
many	TRBD1	TRBV10-3	TRBJ2-7	TGTGCCACAAACAGGGGTTCCGACGAGCAGTACTTC	CATNRGSDEQYF
NA	TRBD1	TRBV3-1	TRBJ2-1	TGTGCCAGCAGCCAAGTGGGACAGGGACAGTTCTTC	CASSQVGQGQFF
NA	NA	TRBV7-9	TRBJ1-4	TGTGCCAGCAGCTTAGCAGGGGCATTTGAAAAACTGTTTTTT	CASSLAGAFEKLFF
few	TRBD1	TRBV11-2	TRBJ2-1	TGTGCCAGCAGCCCAAACCACGGGACAGGGGACTACAATGAGCAGTTCTTC	CASSPNHGTGDYNEQFF
NA	NA	TRBV12-3/TRBV12-4	TRBJ1-2	TGTGCCAGCAGTACAGAGCCTAACTATGGCTACACCTTC	CASSTEPNYGYTF
few	TRBD2	TRBV4-3	TRBJ2-3	TGCGCCAGCAGCCAATTGTGGGATAGCGGGCTCCCTAGCACAGATACGCAGTATTTT	CASSQLWDSGLPSTDTQYF
few	NA	TRBV6-1	TRBJ2-7	TGTGCCAGCAGCCCCATTTGGGGGCTCTACGAGCAGTACTTC	CASSPIWGLYEQYF
NA	NA	TRBV5-1	TRBJ1-1	TGCGCCAGCAGCTTGGCGTACGGAACTGAAGCTTTCTTT	CASSLAYGTEAFF
NA	NA	TRBV5-1	TRBJ1-2	TGCGCCAGCAGCTTGGCCTACAGTGGCTATGGCTACACCTTC	CASSLAYSGYGYTF
few	NA	TRBV6-5	TRBJ2-1	TGTGCCAGCAGTTACTCGGATGACAATGAGCAGTTCTTC	CASSYSDDNEQFF
NA	NA	TRBV11-2	TRBJ2-3	TGTGCCAGCAGGACAATGGAGGACCATCCTCTGACCTCAGATACGCAGTATTTT	CASRTMEDHPLTSDTQYF
NA	NA	TRBV5-5	TRBJ2-7	TGTGCCAGCAGCTTGGTTCTGGGAGGCTACGAGCAGTACTTC	CASSLVLGGYEQYF
NA	NA	TRBV12-3/TRBV12-4	TRBJ2-1	TGTGCCAGCAGTTTAGTCGTCGATGAGCAGTTCTTC	CASSLVVDEQFF
NA	NA	TRBV20-1	TRBJ2-7	TGCAGTGCTTGGGACCGTTACGAGCAGTACTTC	CSAWDRYEQYF
few	TRBD2	TRBV7-2	TRBJ2-7	TGTGCCAGCAGCTTATCGAGTGGGCTAGCGGGGGTCTCCGAGCAGTACTTC	CASSLSSGLAGVSEQYF